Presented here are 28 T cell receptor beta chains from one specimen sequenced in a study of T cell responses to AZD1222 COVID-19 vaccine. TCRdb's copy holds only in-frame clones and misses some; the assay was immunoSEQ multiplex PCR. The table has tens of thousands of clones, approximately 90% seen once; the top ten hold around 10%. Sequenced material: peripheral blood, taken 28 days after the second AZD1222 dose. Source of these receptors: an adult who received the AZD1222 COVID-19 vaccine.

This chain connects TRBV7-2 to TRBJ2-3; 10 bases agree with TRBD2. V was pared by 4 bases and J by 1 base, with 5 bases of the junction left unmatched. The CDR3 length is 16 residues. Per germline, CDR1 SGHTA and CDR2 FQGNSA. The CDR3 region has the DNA TGTGCCAGCAGCTCCGACCTAGCGGGGGGCACAGATACGCAGTATTTT. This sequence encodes CASSSDLAGGTDTQYF.

The DNA of the CDR3 is TGTGCCAGCAGCTATGACCCCAATGAGCAGTTCTTC. Its translation: CASSYDPNEQFF. The chain couples TRBV7-9 to TRBJ2-1; D not certain. The CDR3 loop spans 12 amino acids. V was clipped by 4 bases and J by 6 bases, with 7 bases between them. Per the germline V gene, CDR1 is SEHNR and CDR2 is FQNEAQ (reference sequence).

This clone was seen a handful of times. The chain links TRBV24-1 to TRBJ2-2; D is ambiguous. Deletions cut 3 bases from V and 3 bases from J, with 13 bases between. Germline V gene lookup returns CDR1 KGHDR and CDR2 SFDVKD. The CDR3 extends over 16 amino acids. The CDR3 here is CATSDAALGDTGELFF. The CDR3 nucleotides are TGTGCCACCAGTGATGCCGCCCTAGGCGACACCGGGGAGCTGTTTTTT.

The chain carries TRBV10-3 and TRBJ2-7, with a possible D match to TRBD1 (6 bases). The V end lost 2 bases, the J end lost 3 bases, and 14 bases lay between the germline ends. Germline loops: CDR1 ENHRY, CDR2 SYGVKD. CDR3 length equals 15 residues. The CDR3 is CAISEPPEGVYEQYF. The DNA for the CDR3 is TGTGCCATCAGTGAGCCGCCCGAGGGGGTCTACGAGCAGTACTTC.

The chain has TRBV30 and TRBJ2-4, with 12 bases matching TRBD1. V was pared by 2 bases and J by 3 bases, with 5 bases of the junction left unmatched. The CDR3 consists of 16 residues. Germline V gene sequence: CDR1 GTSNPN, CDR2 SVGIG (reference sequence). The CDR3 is CAWSYGTGGRKNIQYF. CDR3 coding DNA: TGTGCCTGGAGTTACGGGACAGGGGGCCGCAAAAACATTCAGTACTTC. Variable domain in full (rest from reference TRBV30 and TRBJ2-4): SQTIHQWPATLVQPVGSPLSLECTVEGTSNPNLYWYRQAAGRGLQLLFYSVGIGQISSEVPQNLSASRPQDRQFILSSKKLLLSDSGFYLCAWSYGTGGRKNIQYFGAGTRLSVL.

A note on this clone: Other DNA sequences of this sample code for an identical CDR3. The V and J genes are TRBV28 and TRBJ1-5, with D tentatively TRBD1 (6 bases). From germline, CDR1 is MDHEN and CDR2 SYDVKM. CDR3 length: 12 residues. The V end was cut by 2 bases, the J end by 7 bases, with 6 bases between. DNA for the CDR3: TGTGCCAGCAGTTTAAGGGGGCAGCCCCAGCATTTT. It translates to CASSLRGQPQHF.

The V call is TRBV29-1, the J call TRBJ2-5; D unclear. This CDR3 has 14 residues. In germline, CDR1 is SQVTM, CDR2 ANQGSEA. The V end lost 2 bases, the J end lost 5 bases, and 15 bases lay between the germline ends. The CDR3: CSVESYLGVETQYF. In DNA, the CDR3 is TGCAGCGTTGAATCCTACCTGGGCGTGGAGACCCAGTACTTC.

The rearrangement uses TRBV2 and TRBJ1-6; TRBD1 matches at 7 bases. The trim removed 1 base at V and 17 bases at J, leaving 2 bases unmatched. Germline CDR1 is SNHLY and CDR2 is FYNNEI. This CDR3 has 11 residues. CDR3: CASSEVQGFHF. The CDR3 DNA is TGTGCCAGCAGTGAAGTACAGGGGTTCCACTTT. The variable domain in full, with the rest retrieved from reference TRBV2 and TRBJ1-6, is EPEVTQTPSHQVTQMGQEVILRCVPISNHLYFYWYRQILGQKVEFLVSFYNNEISEKSEIFDDQFSVERPDGSNFTLKIRSTKLEDSAMYFCASSEVQGFHFGNGTRLTVT.

The CDR3 sequence: CASSLRGLQETQYF. CDR3 in DNA: TGTGCCAGCAGCTTAAGGGGGCTTCAAGAGACCCAGTACTTC. V gene TRBV5-6 combines with J gene TRBJ2-5; 7 positions agree with TRBD1. Trimming at V came to 2 bases and at J to 2 bases, leaving 3 bases not matched to a gene. Germline CDR1 and CDR2: SGHDT and YYEEEE. The CDR3 runs 14 residues. The full variable domain, with the rest looked up from reference TRBV5-6 and TRBJ2-5, is DAGVTQSPTHLIKTRGQQVTLRCSPKSGHDTVSWYQQALGQGPQFIFQYYEEEERQRGNFPDRFSGHQFPNYSSELNVNALLLGDSALYLCASSLRGLQETQYFGPGTRLLVL.

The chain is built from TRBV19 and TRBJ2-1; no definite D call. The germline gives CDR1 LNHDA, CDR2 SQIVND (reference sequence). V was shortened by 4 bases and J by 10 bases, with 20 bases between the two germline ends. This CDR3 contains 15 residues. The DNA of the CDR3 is TGTGCCAGTAGTACCCCCGTGCAGCCCCTGCTAGAGCAGTTCTTC. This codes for CASSTPVQPLLEQFF. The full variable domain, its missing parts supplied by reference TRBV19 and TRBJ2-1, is DGGITQSPKYLFRKEGQNVTLSCEQNLNHDAMYWYRQDPGQGLRLIYYSQIVNDFQKGDIAEGYSVSREKKESFPLTVTSAQKNPTAFYLCASSTPVQPLLEQFFGPGTRLTVL.

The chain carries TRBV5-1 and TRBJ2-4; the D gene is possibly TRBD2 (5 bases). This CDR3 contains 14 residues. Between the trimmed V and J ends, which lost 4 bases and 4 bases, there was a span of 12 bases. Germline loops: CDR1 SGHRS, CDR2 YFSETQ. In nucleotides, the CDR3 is TGCGCCAGCAGCCCCGGTACGGGGAAAAACATTCAGTACTTC. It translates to CASSPGTGKNIQYF.

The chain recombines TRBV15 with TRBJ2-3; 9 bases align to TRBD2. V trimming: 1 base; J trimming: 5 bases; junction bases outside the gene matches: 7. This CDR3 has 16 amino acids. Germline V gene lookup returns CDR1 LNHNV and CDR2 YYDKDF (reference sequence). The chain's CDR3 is CATSRAGSGGGDTQYF. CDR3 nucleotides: TGTGCCACCAGCAGAGCGGGTAGCGGGGGTGGAGATACGCAGTATTTT.

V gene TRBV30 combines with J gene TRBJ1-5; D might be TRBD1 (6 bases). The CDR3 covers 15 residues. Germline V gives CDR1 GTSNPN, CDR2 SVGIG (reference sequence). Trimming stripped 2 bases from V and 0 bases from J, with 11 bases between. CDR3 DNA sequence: TGTGCCTGGAGTTCGGGGGGCCTTAGCAATCAGCCCCAGCATTTT. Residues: CAWSSGGLSNQPQHF.

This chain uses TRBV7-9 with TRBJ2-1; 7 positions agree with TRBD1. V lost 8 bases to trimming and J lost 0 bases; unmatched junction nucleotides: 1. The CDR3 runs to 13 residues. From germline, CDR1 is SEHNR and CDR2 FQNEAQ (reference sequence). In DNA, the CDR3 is TGTGCCAGCCGGACAGGCTCCTACAATGAGCAGTTCTTC. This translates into CASRTGSYNEQFF.

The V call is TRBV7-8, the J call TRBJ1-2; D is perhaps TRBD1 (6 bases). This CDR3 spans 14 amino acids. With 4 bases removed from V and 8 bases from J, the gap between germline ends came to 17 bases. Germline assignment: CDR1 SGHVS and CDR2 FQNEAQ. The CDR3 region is CASSSPTRGGGYTF. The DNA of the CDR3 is TGTGCCAGCAGCTCCCCAACCCGGGGGGGCGGCTACACCTTC.

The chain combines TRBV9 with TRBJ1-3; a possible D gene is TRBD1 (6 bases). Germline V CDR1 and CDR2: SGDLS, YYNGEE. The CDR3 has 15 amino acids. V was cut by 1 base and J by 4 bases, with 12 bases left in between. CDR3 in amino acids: CASSVQDSLGNTIYF. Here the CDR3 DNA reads TGTGCCAGCAGCGTACAGGACAGCTTGGGAAACACCATATATTTT.

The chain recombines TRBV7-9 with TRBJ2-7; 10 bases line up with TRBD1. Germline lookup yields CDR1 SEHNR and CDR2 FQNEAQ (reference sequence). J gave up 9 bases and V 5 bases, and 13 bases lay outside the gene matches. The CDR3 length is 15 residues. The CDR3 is CASSEDRGLPEGQYF. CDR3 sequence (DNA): TGTGCCAGCAGCGAAGACAGGGGGCTACCTGAGGGGCAGTACTTC.

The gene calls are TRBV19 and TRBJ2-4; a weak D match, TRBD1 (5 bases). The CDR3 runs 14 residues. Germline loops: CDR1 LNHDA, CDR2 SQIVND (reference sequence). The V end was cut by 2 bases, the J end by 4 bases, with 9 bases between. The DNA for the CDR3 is TGTGCCAGTAGTATATCCCAGGGTAAAAACATTCAGTACTTC. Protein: CASSISQGKNIQYF.

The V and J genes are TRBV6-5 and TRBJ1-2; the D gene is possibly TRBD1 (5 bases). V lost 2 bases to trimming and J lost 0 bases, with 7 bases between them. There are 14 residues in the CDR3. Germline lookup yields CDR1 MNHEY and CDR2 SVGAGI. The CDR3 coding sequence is TGTGCCAGCAGTTACGGGGGTACTAACTATGGCTACACCTTC. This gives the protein CASSYGGTNYGYTF.

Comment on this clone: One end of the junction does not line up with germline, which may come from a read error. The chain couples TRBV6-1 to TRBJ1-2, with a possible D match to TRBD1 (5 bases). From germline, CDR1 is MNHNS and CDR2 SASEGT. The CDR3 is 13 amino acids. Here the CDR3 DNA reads TGTGCCAGCAGTGAAGGGGACCGAAGGGCGGGCCCCTTC. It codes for CASSEGDRRAGPF.

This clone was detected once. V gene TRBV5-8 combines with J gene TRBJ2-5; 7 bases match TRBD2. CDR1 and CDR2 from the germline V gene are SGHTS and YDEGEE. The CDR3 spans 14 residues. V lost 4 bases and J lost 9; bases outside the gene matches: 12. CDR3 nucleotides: TGTGCCAGCAGCCCGGATCTAGCGGCTTCAGCCCAGTACTTC. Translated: CASSPDLAASAQYF.

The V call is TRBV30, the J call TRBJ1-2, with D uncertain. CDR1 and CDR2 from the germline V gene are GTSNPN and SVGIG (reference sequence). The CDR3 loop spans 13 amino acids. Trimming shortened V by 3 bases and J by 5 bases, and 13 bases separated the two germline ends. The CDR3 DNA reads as TGTGCCTGGAGCGTGGCTAACCCTTATGGCTACACCTTC. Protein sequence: CAWSVANPYGYTF.

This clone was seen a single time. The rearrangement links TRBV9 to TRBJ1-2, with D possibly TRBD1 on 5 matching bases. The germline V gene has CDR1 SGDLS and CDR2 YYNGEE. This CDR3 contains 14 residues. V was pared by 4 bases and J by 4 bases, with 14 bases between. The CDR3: CASSPSGGGYGYTF. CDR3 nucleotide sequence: TGTGCCAGCAGCCCGAGTGGGGGGGGCTATGGCTACACCTTC.

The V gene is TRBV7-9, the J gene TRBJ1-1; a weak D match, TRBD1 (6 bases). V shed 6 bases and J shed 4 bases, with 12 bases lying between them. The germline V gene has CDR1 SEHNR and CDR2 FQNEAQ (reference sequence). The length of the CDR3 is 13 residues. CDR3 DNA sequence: TGTGCCAGCAGTTTTGAGGGGGGCACTGAAGCTTTCTTT. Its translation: CASSFEGGTEAFF.

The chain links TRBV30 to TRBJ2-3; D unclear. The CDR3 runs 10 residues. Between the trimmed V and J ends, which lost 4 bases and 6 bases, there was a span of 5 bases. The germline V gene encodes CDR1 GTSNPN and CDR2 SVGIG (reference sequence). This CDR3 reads CAWKRDTQYF. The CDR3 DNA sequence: TGTGCCTGGAAACGCGATACGCAGTATTTT.

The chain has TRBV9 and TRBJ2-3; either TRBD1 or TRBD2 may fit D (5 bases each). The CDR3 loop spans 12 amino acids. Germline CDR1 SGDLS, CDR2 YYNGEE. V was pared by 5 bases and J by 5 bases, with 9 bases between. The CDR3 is CASRGTRDTQYF. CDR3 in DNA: TGTGCCAGCAGAGGGACCCGAGATACGCAGTATTTT.

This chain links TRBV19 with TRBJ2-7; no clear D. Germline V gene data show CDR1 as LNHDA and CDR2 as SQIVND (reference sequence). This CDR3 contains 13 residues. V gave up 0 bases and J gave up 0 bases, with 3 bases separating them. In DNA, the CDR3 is TGTGCCAGTAGTATAGACGGCTCCTACGAGCAGTACTTC. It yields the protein CASSIDGSYEQYF. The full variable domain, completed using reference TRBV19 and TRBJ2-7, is DGGITQSPKYLFRKEGQNVTLSCEQNLNHDAMYWYRQDPGQGLRLIYYSQIVNDFQKGDIAEGYSVSREKKESFPLTVTSAQKNPTAFYLCASSIDGSYEQYFGPGTRLTVT.

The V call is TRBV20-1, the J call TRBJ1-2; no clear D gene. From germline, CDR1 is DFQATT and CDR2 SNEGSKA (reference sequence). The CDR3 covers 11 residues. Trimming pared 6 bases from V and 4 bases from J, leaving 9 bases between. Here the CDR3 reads CSAPVPYGYTF. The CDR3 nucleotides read TGCAGTGCCCCCGTCCCCTATGGCTACACCTTC.